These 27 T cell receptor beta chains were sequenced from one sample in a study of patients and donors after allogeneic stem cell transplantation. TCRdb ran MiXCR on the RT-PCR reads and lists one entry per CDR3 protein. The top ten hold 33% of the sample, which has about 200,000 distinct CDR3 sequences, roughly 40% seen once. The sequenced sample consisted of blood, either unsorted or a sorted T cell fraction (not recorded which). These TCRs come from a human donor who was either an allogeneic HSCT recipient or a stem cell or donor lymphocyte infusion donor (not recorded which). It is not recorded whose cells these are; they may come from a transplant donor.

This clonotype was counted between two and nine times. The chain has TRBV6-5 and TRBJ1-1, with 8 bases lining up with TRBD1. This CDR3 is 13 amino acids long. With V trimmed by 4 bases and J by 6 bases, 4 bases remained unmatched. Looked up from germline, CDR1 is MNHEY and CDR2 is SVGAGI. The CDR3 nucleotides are TGTGCCAGCAGTTCGACAGGGGCGGCTGAAGCTTTCTTT. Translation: CASSSTGAAEAFF.

The CDR3 here is CASITNTEAFF. The CDR3, as DNA: TGTGCCAGCATTACGAACACTGAAGCTTTCTTT. The chain uses TRBV6-2 or TRBV6-3 and TRBJ1-1; D remains unclear. CDR3 length: 11 residues. The V end lost 7 bases, the J end lost 1 base, and 4 bases lay between the germline ends. CDR1 and CDR2 (germline): MNHEY, SVGEGT.

The CDR3 sequence: CASSPKRDTQNTEAFF. In DNA, the CDR3 is TGTGCCAGCAGCCCTAAACGGGACACTCAGAACACTGAAGCTTTCTTT. This chain uses TRBV5-7 with TRBJ1-1; the D gene is possibly TRBD1 (6 bases). TRBV5-7 is an open reading frame, and its role is uncertain. The CDR3 runs 16 residues. V lost 4 bases and J lost 1, with 17 bases in between.

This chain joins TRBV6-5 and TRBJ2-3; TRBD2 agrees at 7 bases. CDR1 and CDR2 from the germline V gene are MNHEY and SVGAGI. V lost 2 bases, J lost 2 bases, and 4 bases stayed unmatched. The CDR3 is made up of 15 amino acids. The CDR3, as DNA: TGTGCCAGCAGTTACCTGACTAGCATCACAGATACGCAGTATTTT. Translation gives CASSYLTSITDTQYF.

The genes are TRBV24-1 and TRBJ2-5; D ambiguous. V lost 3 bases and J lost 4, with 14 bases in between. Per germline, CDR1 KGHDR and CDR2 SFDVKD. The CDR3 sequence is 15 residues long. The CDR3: CATSDHRAQRETQYF. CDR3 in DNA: TGTGCCACCAGTGATCACCGGGCCCAGAGAGAGACCCAGTACTTC.

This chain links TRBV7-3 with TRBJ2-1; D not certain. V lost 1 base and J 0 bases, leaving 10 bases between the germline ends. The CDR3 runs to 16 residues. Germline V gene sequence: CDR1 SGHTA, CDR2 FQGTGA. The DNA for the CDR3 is TGTGCCAGCAGCTTAATAGGTCCCAGCTCCTACAATGAGCAGTTCTTC. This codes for CASSLIGPSSYNEQFF.

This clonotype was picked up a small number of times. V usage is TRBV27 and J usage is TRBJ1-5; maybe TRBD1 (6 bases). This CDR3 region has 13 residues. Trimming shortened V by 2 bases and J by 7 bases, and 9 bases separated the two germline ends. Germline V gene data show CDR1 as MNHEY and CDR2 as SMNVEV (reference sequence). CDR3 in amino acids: CASSLAGAQPQHF. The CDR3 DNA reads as TGTGCCAGCAGTTTAGCAGGGGCACAGCCCCAGCATTTT.

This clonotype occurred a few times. CDR3 amino acids: CASSFAAGEKLFF. As DNA, the CDR3 is TGTGCCAGCAGCTTTGCAGCAGGGGAAAAACTGTTTTTT. V gene TRBV7-9 combines with J gene TRBJ1-4; perhaps TRBD1 as D (5 bases). V lost 3 bases and J 8 bases, leaving 10 bases between the germline ends. This CDR3 contains 13 residues. Germline CDR1 reads SEHNR; CDR2 reads FQNEAQ (reference sequence).

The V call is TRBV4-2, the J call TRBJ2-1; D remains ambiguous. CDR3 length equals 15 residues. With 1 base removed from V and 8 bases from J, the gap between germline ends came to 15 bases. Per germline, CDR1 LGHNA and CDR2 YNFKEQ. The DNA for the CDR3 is TGTGCCAGCAGCCAAGCTGGCGACTCAGGCCATGAGCAGTTCTTC. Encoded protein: CASSQAGDSGHEQFF.

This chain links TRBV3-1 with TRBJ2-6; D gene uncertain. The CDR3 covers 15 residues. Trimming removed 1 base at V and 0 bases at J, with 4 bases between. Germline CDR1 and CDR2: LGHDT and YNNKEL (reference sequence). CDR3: CASSQVDSGANVLTF. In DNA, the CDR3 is TGTGCCAGCAGCCAAGTGGACTCTGGGGCCAACGTCCTGACTTTC.

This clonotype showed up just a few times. The CDR3 sequence is CASSVDGTGVDEQYF. The CDR3 DNA follows: TGTGCCAGCAGCGTAGACGGGACAGGGGTCGACGAGCAGTACTTC. V gene TRBV9 combines with J gene TRBJ2-7; TRBD1 agrees at 10 bases. The CDR3 runs 15 residues. The V segment lost 0 bases and the J segment 5 bases; nucleotides outside the gene matches: 5. CDR1 SGDLS and CDR2 YYNGEE come from the germline V gene.

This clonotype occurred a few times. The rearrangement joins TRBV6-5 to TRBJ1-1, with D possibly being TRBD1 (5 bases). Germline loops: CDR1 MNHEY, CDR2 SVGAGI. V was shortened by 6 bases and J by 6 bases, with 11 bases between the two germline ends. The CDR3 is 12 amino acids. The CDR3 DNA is TGTGCCAGCAGCTCCGACAGTGCTGAAGCTTTCTTT. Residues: CASSSDSAEAFF.

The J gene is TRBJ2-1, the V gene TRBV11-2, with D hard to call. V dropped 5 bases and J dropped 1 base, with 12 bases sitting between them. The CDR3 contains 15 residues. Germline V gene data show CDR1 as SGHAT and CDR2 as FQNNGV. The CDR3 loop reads CASSLLIGSYNEQFF. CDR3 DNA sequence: TGTGCCAGCAGCCTCCTCATTGGGTCCTACAATGAGCAGTTCTTC.

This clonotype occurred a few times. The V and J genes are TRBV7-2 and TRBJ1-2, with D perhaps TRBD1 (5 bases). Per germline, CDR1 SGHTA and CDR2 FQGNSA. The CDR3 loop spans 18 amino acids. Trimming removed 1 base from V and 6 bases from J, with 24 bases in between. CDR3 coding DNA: TGTGCCAGCAGCTTAGAGACACGGGTACAGGATAATAGTGATGGCTACACCTTC. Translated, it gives CASSLETRVQDNSDGYTF.

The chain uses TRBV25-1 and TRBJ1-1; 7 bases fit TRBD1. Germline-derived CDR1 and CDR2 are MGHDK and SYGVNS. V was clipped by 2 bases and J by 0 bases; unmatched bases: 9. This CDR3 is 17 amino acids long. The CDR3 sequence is CASSEALPGQLNTEAFF. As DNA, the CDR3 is TGTGCCAGCAGTGAAGCTCTCCCGGGACAGTTGAACACTGAAGCTTTCTTT. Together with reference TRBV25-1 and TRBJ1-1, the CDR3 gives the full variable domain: EADIYQTPRYLVIGTGKKITLECSQTMGHDKMYWYQQDPGMELHLIHYSYGVNSTEKGDLSSESTVSRIRTEHFPLTLESARPSHTSQYLCASSEALPGQLNTEAFFGQGTRLTVV.

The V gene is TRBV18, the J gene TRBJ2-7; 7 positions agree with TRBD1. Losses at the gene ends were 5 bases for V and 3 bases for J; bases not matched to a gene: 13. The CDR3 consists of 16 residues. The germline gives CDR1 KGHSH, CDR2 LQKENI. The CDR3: CASSSVTGDIDYEQYF. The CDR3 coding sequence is TGTGCCAGCTCATCCGTAACAGGGGATATTGACTACGAGCAGTACTTC.

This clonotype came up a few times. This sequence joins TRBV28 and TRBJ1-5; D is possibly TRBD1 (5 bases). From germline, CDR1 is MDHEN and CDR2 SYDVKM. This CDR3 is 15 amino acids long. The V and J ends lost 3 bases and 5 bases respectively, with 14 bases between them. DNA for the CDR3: TGTGCCAGCAGTTTCAGGGTAGGAGGGCATCAGCCCCAGCATTTT. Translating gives CASSFRVGGHQPQHF.

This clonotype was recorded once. CDR3 in amino acids: CASSQDRGQGGTEAFF. The CDR3 nucleotides are TGCGCCAGCAGCCAAGATAGAGGGCAGGGAGGAACTGAAGCTTTCTTT. The chain couples TRBV4-3 to TRBJ1-1; a weak D match, TRBD1 (5 bases). Germline CDR1 reads LGHNA; CDR2 reads YSLEER. V was clipped by 0 bases and J by 5 bases, with 16 bases between them. The CDR3 runs to 16 residues.

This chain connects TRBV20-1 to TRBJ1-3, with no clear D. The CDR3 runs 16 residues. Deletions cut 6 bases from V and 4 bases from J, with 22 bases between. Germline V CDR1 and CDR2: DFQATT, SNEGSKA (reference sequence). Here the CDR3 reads CSATVPVRGSGNTIYF. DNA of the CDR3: TGCAGTGCCACGGTTCCGGTGCGGGGTTCGGGAAACACCATATATTTT.

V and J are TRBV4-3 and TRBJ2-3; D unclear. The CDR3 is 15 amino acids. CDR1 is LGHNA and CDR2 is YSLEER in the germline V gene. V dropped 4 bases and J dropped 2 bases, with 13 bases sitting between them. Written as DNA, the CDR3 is TGCGCCAGCAGCCCCACTTGGGCGGACACAGATACGCAGTATTTT. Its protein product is CASSPTWADTDTQYF.

CDR3 in DNA: TGTGCCAGCAGCTTTAGCGGGAGAACTTACCAAGAGACCCAGTACTTC. This encodes CASSFSGRTYQETQYF. The rearrangement uses TRBV5-5 and TRBJ2-5; 9 bases map to TRBD2. This CDR3 spans 16 amino acids. Germline V gene data show CDR1 as SGHKS and CDR2 as YYEKEE (reference sequence). The V and J ends lost 2 bases and 0 bases, in that order; junction bases with no gene match: 5. The complete variable domain, with remaining parts taken from reference TRBV5-5 and TRBJ2-5, reads DAGVTQSPTHLIKTRGQQVTLRCSPISGHKSVSWYQQVLGQGPQFIFQYYEKEERGRGNFPDRFSARQFPNYSSELNVNALLLGDSALYLCASSFSGRTYQETQYFGPGTRLLVL.

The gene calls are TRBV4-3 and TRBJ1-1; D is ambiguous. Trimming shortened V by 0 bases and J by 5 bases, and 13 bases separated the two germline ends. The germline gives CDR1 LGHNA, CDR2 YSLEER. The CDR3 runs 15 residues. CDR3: CASSQDFLGWTEAFF. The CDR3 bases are TGCGCCAGCAGCCAAGATTTTCTTGGCTGGACTGAAGCTTTCTTT.

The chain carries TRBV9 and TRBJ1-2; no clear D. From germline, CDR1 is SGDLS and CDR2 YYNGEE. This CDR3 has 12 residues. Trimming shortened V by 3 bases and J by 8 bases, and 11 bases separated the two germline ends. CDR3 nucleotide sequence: TGTGCCAGCAGCGAGGGCCTGACAGGCTACACCTTC. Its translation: CASSEGLTGYTF. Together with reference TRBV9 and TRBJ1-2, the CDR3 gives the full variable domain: DSGVTQTPKHLITATGQRVTLRCSPRSGDLSVYWYQQSLDQGLQFLIQYYNGEERAKGNILERFSAQQFPDLHSELNLSSLELGDSALYFCASSEGLTGYTFGSGTRLTVV.

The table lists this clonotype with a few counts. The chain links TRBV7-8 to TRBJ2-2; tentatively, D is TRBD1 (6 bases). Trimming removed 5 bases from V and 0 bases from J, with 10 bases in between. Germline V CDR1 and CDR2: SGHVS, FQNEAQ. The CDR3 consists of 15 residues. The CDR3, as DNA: TGTGCCAGCAGCCCACAGGGCCCGAACACCGGGGAGCTGTTTTTT. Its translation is CASSPQGPNTGELFF. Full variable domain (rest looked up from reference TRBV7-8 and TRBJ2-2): GAGVSQSPRYKVAKRGQDVALRCDPISGHVSLFWYQQALGQGPEFLTYFQNEAQLDKSGLPSDRFFAERPEGSVSTLKIQRTQQEDSAVYLCASSPQGPNTGELFFGEGSRLTVL.

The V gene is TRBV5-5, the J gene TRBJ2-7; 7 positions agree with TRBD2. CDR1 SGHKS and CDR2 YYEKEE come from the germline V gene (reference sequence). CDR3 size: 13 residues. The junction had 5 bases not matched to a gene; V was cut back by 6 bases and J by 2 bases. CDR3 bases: TGTGCCAGCATCTCTAGCGGTCCCTACGAGCAGTACTTC. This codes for CASISSGPYEQYF.

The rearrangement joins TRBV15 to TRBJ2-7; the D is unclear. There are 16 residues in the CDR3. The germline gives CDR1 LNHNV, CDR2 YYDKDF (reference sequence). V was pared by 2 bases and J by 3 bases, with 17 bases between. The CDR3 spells CATSRTRSWNYYEQYF. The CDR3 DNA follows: TGTGCCACCAGCAGAACAAGAAGCTGGAACTACTACGAGCAGTACTTC.

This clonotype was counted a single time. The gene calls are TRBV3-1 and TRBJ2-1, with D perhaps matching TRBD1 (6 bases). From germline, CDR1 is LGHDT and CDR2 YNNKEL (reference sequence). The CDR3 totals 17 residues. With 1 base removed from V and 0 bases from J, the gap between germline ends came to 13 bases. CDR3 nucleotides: TGTGCCAGCAGCCAAGTTGGGGGCGGGTACTCCTACAATGAGCAGTTCTTC. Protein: CASSQVGGGYSYNEQFF.